These 25 T cell receptor beta chains originate from one sample sequenced in a study of T-cell reconstitution after alpha-beta-depleted transplantation in children. Unique molecular identifiers were incorporated into the prepared TCRbeta library. TCRdb reanalysed the PCR reads using MiXCR and keeps one entry per CDR3 protein. The repertoire includes 600,000 or so distinct CDR3 sequences, roughly 23% of them detected once, and about 14% sits in the top ten. The source was PBMCs, mostly from graft donor cells, collected 360 days after TCRalphabeta/CD19-depleted stem cell transplant. The source is a boy under three years old who had a stem cell transplant for acute myeloid leukemia, so the T cells may come from the graft donor.

In regard to this clonotype: Possible read error: a much larger clone is one base away. The chain links TRBV2 to TRBJ2-1, with D uncertain. Germline V gives CDR1 SNHLY, CDR2 FYNNEI. CDR3 length: 17 residues. The CDR3 region is CARSVAIPIPENNEQFF. CDR3 nucleotide sequence: TGTGCCAGAAGTGTCGCGATCCCTATCCCAGAGAACAATGAGCAGTTCTTC.

The V gene is TRBV28, the J gene TRBJ2-5; 14 bases agree with TRBD2. The CDR3 loop spans 16 amino acids. After removal of 3 bases from V and 3 bases from J, the junction contained 3 bases not matched to a gene. From germline, CDR1 is MDHEN and CDR2 SYDVKM. This CDR3 reads CASSFETSGGEETQYF. CDR3 in DNA: TGTGCCAGCAGTTTCGAGACTAGCGGGGGGGAAGAGACCCAGTACTTC. Combining the CDR3 with reference TRBV28 and TRBJ2-5 gives the whole variable domain DVKVTQSSRYLVKRTGEKVFLECVQDMDHENMFWYRQDPGLGLRLIYFSYDVKMKEKGDIPEGYSVSREKKERFSLILESASTNQTSMYLCASSFETSGGEETQYFGPGTRLLVL.

This chain links TRBV29-1 with TRBJ1-5, with D maybe TRBD1 (5 bases). Trimming shortened V by 6 bases and J by 0 bases, and 9 bases separated the two germline ends. The CDR3 contains 13 residues. CDR1 and CDR2 from the germline V gene are SQVTM and ANQGSEA. In DNA, the CDR3 is TGCAGCGTACAGGAGAATAGCAATCAGCCCCAGCATTTT. This encodes CSVQENSNQPQHF.

The chain combines TRBV30 with TRBJ1-1; possibly TRBD1 for D (6 bases). This CDR3 has 13 amino acids. CDR1 GTSNPN and CDR2 SVGIG come from the germline V gene (reference sequence). The V end was cut by 4 bases, the J end by 4 bases, with 13 bases between. This chain's CDR3 is CAWKGGQRTEAFF. CDR3 in DNA: TGTGCCTGGAAAGGGGGGCAGCGCACTGAAGCTTTCTTT.

This clonotype has just a few counts. The V gene is TRBV20-1, the J gene TRBJ2-1, with TRBD2 matching 7 bases. With 0 bases clipped from V and 7 bases from J, the junction kept 21 bases outside the gene matches. The CDR3 runs 19 residues. The germline CDR1 and CDR2 sequences are DFQATT and SNEGSKA (reference sequence). CDR3 sequence (DNA): TGCAGTGCTAGAGACCATCTTGGGGGGACCGGGACTATACAAAATGAGCAGTTCTTC. Protein: CSARDHLGGTGTIQNEQFF.

This clonotype appeared many times. V gene TRBV6-5 combines with J gene TRBJ2-5; D unclear. Looked up from germline, CDR1 is MNHEY and CDR2 is SVGAGI. Trimming removed 2 bases from V and 2 bases from J, with 9 bases in between. This CDR3 spans 14 amino acids. As DNA, the CDR3 is TGTGCCAGCAGTTACGGAGTCAGTCAAGAGACCCAGTACTTC. Encoded protein: CASSYGVSQETQYF.

There are a few counts of this clonotype. The chain joins TRBV20-1 to TRBJ2-5; 7 nucleotides agree with TRBD1. V was clipped by 5 bases and J by 9 bases; unmatched bases: 12. The CDR3 length is 13 residues. Germline values: CDR1 DFQATT, CDR2 SNEGSKA (reference sequence). The CDR3 region is CSAQQGPQRAQYF. CDR3 in DNA: TGCAGTGCTCAACAGGGGCCGCAAAGGGCCCAGTACTTC.

This clonotype was seen many times. The chain has TRBV29-1 and TRBJ2-7; 8 positions agree with TRBD1. CDR3 length: 12 amino acids. Germline loops: CDR1 SQVTM, CDR2 ANQGSEA. With V trimmed by 3 bases and J by 7 bases, 5 bases remained unmatched. The CDR3 spells CSVDAGGKEQYF. CDR3 nucleotides: TGCAGCGTTGATGCAGGGGGCAAAGAGCAGTACTTC.

V gene TRBV4-3 combines with J gene TRBJ2-7, with D possibly TRBD1 on 5 matching bases. Germline CDR1 LGHNA, CDR2 YSLEER. There are 15 residues in the CDR3. Trimming removed 4 bases at V and 0 bases at J, with 13 bases between. CDR3 residues: CASSPQVAISYEQYF. CDR3 DNA: TGCGCCAGCAGCCCACAGGTGGCAATCTCCTACGAGCAGTACTTC.

V and J are TRBV12-3 or TRBV12-4 and TRBJ2-6; 9 bases are a match to TRBD1. V trimming: 3 bases; J trimming: 2 bases; junction bases outside the gene matches: 8. CDR3 length equals 18 residues. CDR3 sequence (DNA): TGTGCCAGCAGTTTGAACCGGGACAGGGCGGCTGGGGCCAACGTCCTGACTTTC. Translated, it gives CASSLNRDRAAGANVLTF.

In its sample, this clonotype was seen a few times. This chain joins TRBV6-6 and TRBJ2-7; the D is unclear. The germline V gene encodes CDR1 MNHNY and CDR2 SVGAGI (reference sequence). The germline V and J ends were trimmed by 7 bases and 0 bases, with 10 bases remaining between them. This CDR3 is 13 amino acids long. In nucleotides, the CDR3 is TGTGCCAGCAATGAGGCTTCCTCCTACGAGCAGTACTTC. Translated: CASNEASSYEQYF.

This clonotype was seen just once. The chain has TRBV3-1 and TRBJ2-3; D ambiguous. The CDR3 has 16 residues. Trimming left V 0 bases short and J 2 bases short, with 12 bases between. CDR1 is LGHDT and CDR2 is YNNKEL in the germline V gene (reference sequence). CDR3 sequence: CASSQDSTLHTDTQYF. The CDR3 DNA reads TGTGCCAGCAGCCAAGATAGCACTCTCCACACAGATACGCAGTATTTT.

This rearrangement joins TRBV11-2 to TRBJ2-7; D remains ambiguous. This CDR3 contains 11 residues. V lost 4 bases and J lost 13, with 14 bases in between. CDR1 and CDR2 from the germline V gene are SGHAT and FQNNGV. DNA of the CDR3: TGTGCCAGCAGCTCTCCCCCTTTGATCTACGTC. It encodes CASSSPPLIYV.

The chain links TRBV20-1 to TRBJ1-2; D is undetermined. Trimming left V 0 bases short and J 4 bases short, with 9 bases between. Germline V lookup: CDR1 DFQATT, CDR2 SNEGSKA (reference sequence). The CDR3 consists of 13 residues. The CDR3 DNA follows: TGCAGTGCTAGAGATCTCAGTTCCTATGGCTACACCTTC. Translating it yields CSARDLSSYGYTF.

This clonotype was observed a handful of times. The chain employs TRBV7-3 and TRBJ2-1; a possible D gene is TRBD2 (6 bases). V was clipped by 2 bases and J by 10 bases, with 18 bases between them. Germline V gives CDR1 SGHTA, CDR2 FQGTGA. This CDR3 has 15 residues. CDR3 sequence reads: CASSLAPGGEEEQFF. The CDR3 nucleotides are TGTGCCAGCAGCTTAGCCCCCGGAGGGGAGGAGGAGCAGTTCTTC.

This clonotype has at least ten counts. CDR3: CASSEAGLFPDTQYF. CDR3 nucleotide sequence: TGTGCCAGCAGTGAAGCGGGGCTATTTCCAGATACGCAGTATTTT. The genes are TRBV2 and TRBJ2-3; the D gene is possibly TRBD1 (5 bases). The CDR3 has 15 amino acids. V lost 0 bases to trimming and J lost 4 bases, with 11 bases between them. Germline CDR1 SNHLY, CDR2 FYNNEI.

This clonotype was picked up one time. The rearrangement uses TRBV20-1 and TRBJ1-1, with unresolved D. Germline V gives CDR1 DFQATT, CDR2 SNEGSKA (reference sequence). This CDR3 has 15 residues. Trimming removed 4 bases from V and 1 base from J, with 16 bases in between. CDR3 sequence: CSAMPFMRGNTEAFF. CDR3 DNA sequence: TGCAGTGCTATGCCCTTTATGCGGGGGAACACTGAAGCTTTCTTT.

The chain links TRBV6-1 to TRBJ2-5; a weak D match, TRBD1 (6 bases). Germline V lookup: CDR1 MNHNS, CDR2 SASEGT. This CDR3 region has 13 residues. The V gene lost 3 bases and the J gene lost 5 bases, with 10 bases spanning the gap. In DNA, the CDR3 is TGTGCCAGCAGTGACGCAGGGGTGGAGACCCAGTACTTC. It yields the protein CASSDAGVETQYF.

This clonotype was counted only a few times. The rearrangement links TRBV4-3 to TRBJ1-1; D call uncertain. Germline V lookup: CDR1 LGHNA, CDR2 YSLEER. The CDR3 consists of 15 residues. The V end was cut by 0 bases, the J end by 5 bases, with 13 bases between. DNA of the CDR3: TGCGCCAGCAGCCAAGATAATTTTGCGGGGACTGAAGCTTTCTTT. Protein product: CASSQDNFAGTEAFF.

The V and J genes are TRBV7-6 and TRBJ2-3; 11 bases line up with TRBD1. Germline CDR1 is SGHVS and CDR2 is FNYEAQ. The CDR3 loop spans 17 amino acids. Germline trimming cut 3 bases from V and 8 bases from J; bases unmatched to any gene: 13. The CDR3 protein is CASSFKLGQGAKSTQYF. The CDR3 DNA sequence: TGTGCCAGCAGCTTTAAACTAGGACAGGGGGCGAAGTCTACGCAGTATTTT.

V usage is TRBV6-7 and J usage is TRBJ2-1; D might be TRBD1 (5 bases). TRBV6-7 is assigned to the ORF class and has an uncertain function. V was cut by 4 bases and J by 14 bases, with 15 bases left in between. The CDR3 totals 12 residues. CDR3: CASSSPLSREFF. Here the CDR3 DNA reads TGTGCCAGCAGTTCTCCCTTAAGCAGGGAGTTCTTC.

This clonotype was seen many times. CDR3 sequence: CATSRGGTGGTGELFF. The CDR3 DNA follows: TGTGCCACCAGCAGAGGGGGGACAGGGGGCACCGGGGAGCTGTTTTTT. The chain links TRBV15 to TRBJ2-2, with 11 bases that match TRBD1. The V and J ends lost 1 base and 4 bases, in that order; junction bases with no gene match: 2. This CDR3 is 16 amino acids long. Germline CDR1 is LNHNV and CDR2 is YYDKDF (reference sequence).

This chain links TRBV4-3 with TRBJ2-1; 12 bases align to TRBD2. This CDR3 comprises 16 residues. Germline trimming cut 0 bases from V and 7 bases from J; bases unmatched to any gene: 4. Looked up from germline, CDR1 is LGHNA and CDR2 is YSLEER. CDR3 bases: TGCGCCAGCAGCCAAGAGACTAGCGGGGGTGCGAATGAGCAGTTCTTC. Protein product: CASSQETSGGANEQFF.

The table lists this clonotype with many counts. Without the conserved terminal phenylalanine or tryptophan, this CDR3 likely stems from a read error. The limits of the CDR3 on the DNA are not certain, so only TCRdb's listed CDR3 is given. This sequence joins TRBV4-2 and TRBJ2-1; the table calls TRBD2, which could not be checked here. Germline V gives CDR1 LGHNA, CDR2 YNFKEQ. The length of the CDR3 is 15 amino acids, counting both ends. The CDR3 is CASSQEGNPGGALTN.

V usage is TRBV28 and J usage is TRBJ2-2, with 10 bases fitting TRBD2. V shed 6 bases, J shed 3 bases, and the junction held 4 bases outside the gene matches. The CDR3 is 15 amino acids. Per germline, CDR1 MDHEN and CDR2 SYDVKM. CDR3 in DNA: TGTGCCAGCAGCGCACTAGCGGGGTACACCGGGGAGCTGTTTTTT. This gives the protein CASSALAGYTGELFF.